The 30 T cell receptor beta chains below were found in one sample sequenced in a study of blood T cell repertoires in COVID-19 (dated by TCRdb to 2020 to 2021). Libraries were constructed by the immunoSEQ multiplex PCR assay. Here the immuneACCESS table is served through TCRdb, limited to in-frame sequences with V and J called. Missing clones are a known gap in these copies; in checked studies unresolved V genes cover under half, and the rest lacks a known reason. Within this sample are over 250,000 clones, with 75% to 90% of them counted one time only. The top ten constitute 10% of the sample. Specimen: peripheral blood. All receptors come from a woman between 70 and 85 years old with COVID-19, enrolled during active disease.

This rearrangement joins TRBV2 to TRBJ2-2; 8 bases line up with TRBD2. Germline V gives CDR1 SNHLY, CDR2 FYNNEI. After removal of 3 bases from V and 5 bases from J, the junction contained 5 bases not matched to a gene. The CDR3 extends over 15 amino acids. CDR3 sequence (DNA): TGTGCCAGCAGTGATCTGCGGGAGGCAACCGGGGAGCTGTTTTTT. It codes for CASSDLREATGELFF.

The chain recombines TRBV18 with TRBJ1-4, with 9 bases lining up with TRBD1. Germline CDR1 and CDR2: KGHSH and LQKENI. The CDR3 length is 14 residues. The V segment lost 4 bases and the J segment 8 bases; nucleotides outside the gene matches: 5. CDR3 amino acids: CASSLDRGGEKLFF. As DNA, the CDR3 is TGTGCCAGCTCACTGGACAGGGGAGGCGAAAAACTGTTTTTT.

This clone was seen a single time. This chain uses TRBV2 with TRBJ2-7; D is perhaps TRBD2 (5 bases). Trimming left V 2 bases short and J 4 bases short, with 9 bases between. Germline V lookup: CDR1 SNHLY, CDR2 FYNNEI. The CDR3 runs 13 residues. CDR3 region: CASSEYRGYEQYF. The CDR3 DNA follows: TGTGCCAGCAGTGAATATCGGGGATACGAGCAGTACTTC.

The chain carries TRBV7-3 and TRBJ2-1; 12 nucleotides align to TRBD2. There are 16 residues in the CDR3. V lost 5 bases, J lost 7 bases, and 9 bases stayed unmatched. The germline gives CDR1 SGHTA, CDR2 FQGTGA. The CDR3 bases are TGTGCCAGCAGCGCGGCTAGCGGGAGGGCCAAGAATGAGCAGTTCTTC. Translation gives CASSAASGRAKNEQFF.

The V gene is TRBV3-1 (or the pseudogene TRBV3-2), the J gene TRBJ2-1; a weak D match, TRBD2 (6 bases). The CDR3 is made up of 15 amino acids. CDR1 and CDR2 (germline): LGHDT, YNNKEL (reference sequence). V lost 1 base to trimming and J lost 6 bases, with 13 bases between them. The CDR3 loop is CASSQGLVNRNEQFF. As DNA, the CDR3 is TGTGCCAGCAGCCAAGGACTAGTAAATCGCAATGAGCAGTTCTTC.

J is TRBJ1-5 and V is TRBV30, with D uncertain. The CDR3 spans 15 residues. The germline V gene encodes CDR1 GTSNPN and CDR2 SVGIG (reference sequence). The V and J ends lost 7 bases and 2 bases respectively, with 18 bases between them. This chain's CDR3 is CASIPFIGGNQPQHF. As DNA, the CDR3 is TGTGCCTCAATCCCCTTCATAGGAGGCAATCAGCCCCAGCATTTT.

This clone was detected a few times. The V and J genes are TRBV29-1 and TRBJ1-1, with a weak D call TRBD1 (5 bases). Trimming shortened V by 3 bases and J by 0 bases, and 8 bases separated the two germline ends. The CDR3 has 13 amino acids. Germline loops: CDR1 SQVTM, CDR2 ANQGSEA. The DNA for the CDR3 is TGCAGCGTTGATAAGGGGTTGAACACTGAAGCTTTCTTT. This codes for CSVDKGLNTEAFF.

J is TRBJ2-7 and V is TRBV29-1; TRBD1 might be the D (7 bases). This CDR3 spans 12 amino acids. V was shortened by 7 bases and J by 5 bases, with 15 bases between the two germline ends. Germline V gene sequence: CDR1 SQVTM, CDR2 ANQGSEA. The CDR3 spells CSGGTDGNEQYF. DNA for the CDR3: TGCAGCGGCGGGACAGACGGGAACGAGCAGTACTTC.

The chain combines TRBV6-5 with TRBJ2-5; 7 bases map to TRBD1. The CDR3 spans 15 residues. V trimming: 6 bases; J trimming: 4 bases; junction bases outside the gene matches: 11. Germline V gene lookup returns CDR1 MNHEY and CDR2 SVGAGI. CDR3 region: CASSLLGTEGETQYF. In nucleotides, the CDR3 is TGTGCCAGCAGCCTCCTTGGGACAGAGGGAGAGACCCAGTACTTC.

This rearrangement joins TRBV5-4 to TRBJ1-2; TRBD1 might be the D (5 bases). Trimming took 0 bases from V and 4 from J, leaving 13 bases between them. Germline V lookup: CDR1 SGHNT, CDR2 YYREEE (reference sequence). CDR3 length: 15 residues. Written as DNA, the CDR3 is TGTGCCAGCAGCTTGGACCGCGGTCAGGGCTATGGCTACACCTTC. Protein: CASSLDRGQGYGYTF.

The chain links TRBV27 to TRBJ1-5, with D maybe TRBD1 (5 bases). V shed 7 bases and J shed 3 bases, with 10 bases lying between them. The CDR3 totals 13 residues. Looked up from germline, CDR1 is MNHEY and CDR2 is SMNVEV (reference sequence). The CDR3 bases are TGTGCCAGCAAAAGACAGTTCAATCAGCCCCAGCATTTT. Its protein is CASKRQFNQPQHF.

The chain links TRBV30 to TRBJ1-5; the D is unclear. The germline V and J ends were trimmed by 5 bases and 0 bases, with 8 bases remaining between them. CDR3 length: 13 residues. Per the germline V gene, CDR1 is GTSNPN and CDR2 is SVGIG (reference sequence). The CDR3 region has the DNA TGTGCCTGGTGTCAGGATAGCAATCAGCCCCAGCATTTT. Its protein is CAWCQDSNQPQHF.

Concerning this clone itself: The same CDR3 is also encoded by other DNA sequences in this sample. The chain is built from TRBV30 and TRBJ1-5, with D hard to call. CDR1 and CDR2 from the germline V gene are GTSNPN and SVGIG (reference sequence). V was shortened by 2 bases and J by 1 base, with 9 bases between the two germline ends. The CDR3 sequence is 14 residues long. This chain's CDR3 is CAWSPGGSNQPQHF. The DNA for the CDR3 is TGTGCCTGGAGTCCGGGTGGGAGCAATCAGCCCCAGCATTTT. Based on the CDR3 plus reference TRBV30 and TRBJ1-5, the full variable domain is SQTIHQWPATLVQPVGSPLSLECTVEGTSNPNLYWYRQAAGRGLQLLFYSVGIGQISSEVPQNLSASRPQDRQFILSSKKLLLSDSGFYLCAWSPGGSNQPQHFGDGTRLSIL.

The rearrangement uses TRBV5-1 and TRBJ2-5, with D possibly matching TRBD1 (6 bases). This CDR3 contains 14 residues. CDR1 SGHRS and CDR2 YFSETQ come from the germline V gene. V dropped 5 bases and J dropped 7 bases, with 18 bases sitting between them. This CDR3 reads CASREDRPTGTQYF. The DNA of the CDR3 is TGCGCCAGCAGGGAGGACAGACCCACAGGGACCCAGTACTTC.

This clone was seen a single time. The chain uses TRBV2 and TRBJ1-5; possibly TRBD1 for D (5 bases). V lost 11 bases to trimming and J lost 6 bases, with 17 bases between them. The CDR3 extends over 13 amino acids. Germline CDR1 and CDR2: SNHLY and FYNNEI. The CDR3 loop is CAGKDLRGQPQHF. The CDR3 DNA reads TGTGCCGGAAAGGACCTAAGGGGTCAGCCCCAGCATTTT.

The CDR3 sequence is CAWSFQGPYEQYF. The CDR3 DNA reads TGTGCCTGGAGTTTTCAGGGGCCCTACGAGCAGTACTTC. The genes are TRBV30 and TRBJ2-7; D perhaps matches TRBD1 (6 bases). The CDR3 has 13 residues. V lost 2 bases and J lost 2, with 10 bases in between. Germline V gene data show CDR1 as GTSNPN and CDR2 as SVGIG (reference sequence).

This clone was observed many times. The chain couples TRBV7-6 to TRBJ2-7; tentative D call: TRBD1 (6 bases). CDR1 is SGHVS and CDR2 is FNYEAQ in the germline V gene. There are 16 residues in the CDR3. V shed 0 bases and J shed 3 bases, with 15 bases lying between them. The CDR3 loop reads CASSLAGDTDIYEQYF. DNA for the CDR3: TGTGCCAGCAGCTTAGCGGGGGACACGGATATCTACGAGCAGTACTTC.

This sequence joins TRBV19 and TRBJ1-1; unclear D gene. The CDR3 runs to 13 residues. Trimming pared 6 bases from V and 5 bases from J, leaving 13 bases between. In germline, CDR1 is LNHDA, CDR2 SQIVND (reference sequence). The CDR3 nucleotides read TGTGCCAGTAGGAAAGGAGGGCGGACTGAAGCTTTCTTT. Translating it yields CASRKGGRTEAFF. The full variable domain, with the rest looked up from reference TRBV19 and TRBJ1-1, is DGGITQSPKYLFRKEGQNVTLSCEQNLNHDAMYWYRQDPGQGLRLIYYSQIVNDFQKGDIAEGYSVSREKKESFPLTVTSAQKNPTAFYLCASRKGGRTEAFFGQGTRLTVV.

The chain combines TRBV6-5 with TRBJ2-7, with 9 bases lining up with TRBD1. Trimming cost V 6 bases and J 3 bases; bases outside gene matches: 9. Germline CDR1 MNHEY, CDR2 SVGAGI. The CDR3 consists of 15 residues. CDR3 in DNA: TGTGCCAGCAGCCGGATGGGACAGGGTAACTACGAGCAGTACTTC. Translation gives CASSRMGQGNYEQYF.

CDR3 bases: TGTGCCAGCAGTGTACAGGACGCCGGGGAGCTGTTTTTT. Translated, it gives CASSVQDAGELFF. V is TRBV2 and J is TRBJ2-2; tentatively, D is TRBD1 (5 bases). The CDR3 runs 13 residues. CDR1 and CDR2 (germline): SNHLY, FYNNEI. V gave up 4 bases and J gave up 6 bases, with 9 bases separating them.

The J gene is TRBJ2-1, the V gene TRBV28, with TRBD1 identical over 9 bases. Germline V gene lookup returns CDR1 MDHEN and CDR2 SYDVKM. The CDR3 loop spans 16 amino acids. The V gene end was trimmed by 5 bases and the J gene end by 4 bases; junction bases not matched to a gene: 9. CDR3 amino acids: CASSPYRQGEYNEQFF. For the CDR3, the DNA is TGTGCCAGCAGTCCCTACCGACAGGGGGAATACAATGAGCAGTTCTTC.

The chain's CDR3 is CASSLLGTGNNQPQHF. CDR3 sequence (DNA): TGTGCCAGCAGCCTCCTGGGGACAGGGAACAATCAGCCCCAGCATTTT. V and J are TRBV5-5 and TRBJ1-5; 9 bases fit TRBD1. Trimming cost V 4 bases and J 3 bases; bases outside gene matches: 8. Germline CDR1 SGHKS, CDR2 YYEKEE (reference sequence). The CDR3 is 16 amino acids.

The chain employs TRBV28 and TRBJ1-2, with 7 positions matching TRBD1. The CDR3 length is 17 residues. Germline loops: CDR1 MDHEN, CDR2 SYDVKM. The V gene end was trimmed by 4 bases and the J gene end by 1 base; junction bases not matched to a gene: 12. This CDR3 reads CASSSPAAGGSNYGYTF. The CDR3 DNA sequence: TGTGCCAGCAGTTCCCCAGCGGCAGGGGGTAGTAACTATGGCTACACCTTC.

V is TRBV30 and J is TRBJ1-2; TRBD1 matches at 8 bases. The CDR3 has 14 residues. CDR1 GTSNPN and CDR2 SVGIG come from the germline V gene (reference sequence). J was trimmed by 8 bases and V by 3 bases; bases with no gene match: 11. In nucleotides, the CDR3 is TGTGCCTGGAGCCCGACAGGGGCTGGGGGAGGCTACACCTTC. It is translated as CAWSPTGAGGGYTF.

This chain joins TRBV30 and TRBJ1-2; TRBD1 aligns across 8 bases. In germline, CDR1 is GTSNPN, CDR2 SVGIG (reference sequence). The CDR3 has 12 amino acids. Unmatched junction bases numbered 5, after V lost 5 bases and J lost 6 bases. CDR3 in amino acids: CAWDRGLDGYTF. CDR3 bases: TGTGCCTGGGACAGGGGACTGGATGGCTACACCTTC.

CDR3 DNA sequence: TGTGCCAGCAGTTACTCGAGTCCAAATGAAGCTTTCTTT. Amino acid sequence: CASSYSSPNEAFF. V and J are TRBV6-5 and TRBJ1-1; D remains ambiguous. The CDR3 is 13 residues long. Germline CDR1 MNHEY, CDR2 SVGAGI. The germline V and J ends were trimmed by 0 bases and 7 bases, with 9 bases remaining between them.

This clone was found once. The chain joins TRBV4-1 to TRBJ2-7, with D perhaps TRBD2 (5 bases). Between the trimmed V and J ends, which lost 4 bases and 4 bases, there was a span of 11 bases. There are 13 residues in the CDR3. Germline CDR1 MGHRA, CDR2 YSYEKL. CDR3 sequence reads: CASSPSPGYEQYF. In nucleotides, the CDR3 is TGCGCCAGCAGCCCGAGTCCGGGGTACGAGCAGTACTTC.

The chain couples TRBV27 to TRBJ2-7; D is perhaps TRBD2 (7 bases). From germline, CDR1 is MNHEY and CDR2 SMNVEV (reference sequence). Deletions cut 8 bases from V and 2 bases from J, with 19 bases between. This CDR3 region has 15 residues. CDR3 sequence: CASRSGGAWTYEQYF. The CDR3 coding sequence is TGTGCCAGCCGAAGTGGGGGGGCATGGACCTACGAGCAGTACTTC.

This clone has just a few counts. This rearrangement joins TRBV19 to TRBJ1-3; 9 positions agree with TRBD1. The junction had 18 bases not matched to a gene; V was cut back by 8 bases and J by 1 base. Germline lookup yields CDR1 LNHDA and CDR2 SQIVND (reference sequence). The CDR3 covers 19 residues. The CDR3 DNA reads TGTGCCAGTGCCAGTAGTCTCAATACCGGGACAGGGTCTGGAAACACCATATATTTT. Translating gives CASASSLNTGTGSGNTIYF.

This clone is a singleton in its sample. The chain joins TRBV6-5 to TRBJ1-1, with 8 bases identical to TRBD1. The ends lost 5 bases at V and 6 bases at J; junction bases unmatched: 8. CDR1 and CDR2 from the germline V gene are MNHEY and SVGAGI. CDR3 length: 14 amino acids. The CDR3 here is CASSRKTGDAEAFF. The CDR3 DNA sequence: TGTGCCAGCAGTCGAAAGACAGGGGACGCTGAAGCTTTCTTT.